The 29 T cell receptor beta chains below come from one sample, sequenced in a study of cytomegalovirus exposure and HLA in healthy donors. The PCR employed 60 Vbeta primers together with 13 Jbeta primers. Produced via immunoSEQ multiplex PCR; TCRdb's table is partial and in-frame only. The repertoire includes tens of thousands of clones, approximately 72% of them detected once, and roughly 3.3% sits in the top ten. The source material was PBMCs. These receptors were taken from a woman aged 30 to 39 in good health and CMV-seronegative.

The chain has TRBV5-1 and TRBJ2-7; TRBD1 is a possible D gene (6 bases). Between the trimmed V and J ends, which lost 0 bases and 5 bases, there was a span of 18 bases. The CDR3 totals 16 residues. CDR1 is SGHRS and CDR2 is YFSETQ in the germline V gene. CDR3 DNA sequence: TGCGCCAGCAGCTTGGTGAGGGGGTCGATGACCCACGAGCAGTACTTC. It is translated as CASSLVRGSMTHEQYF.

CDR3 sequence reads: CARSHTGRPFWPQHF. The CDR3 DNA is TGTGCCAGAAGCCATACAGGTCGGCCCTTCTGGCCCCAGCATTTT. V and J are TRBV5-3 and TRBJ1-5; possibly TRBD1 for D (5 bases). TRBV5-3 is treated as an ORF (open reading frame) with a function not yet certain. This CDR3 is built from 15 residues. V lost 4 bases to trimming and J lost 9 bases, with 20 bases between them.

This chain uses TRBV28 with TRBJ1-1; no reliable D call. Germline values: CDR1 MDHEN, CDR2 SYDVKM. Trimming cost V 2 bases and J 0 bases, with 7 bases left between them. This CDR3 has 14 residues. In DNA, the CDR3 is TGTGCCAGCAGTTTAACAGTATTGAACACTGAAGCTTTCTTT. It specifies CASSLTVLNTEAFF. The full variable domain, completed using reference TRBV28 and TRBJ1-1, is DVKVTQSSRYLVKRTGEKVFLECVQDMDHENMFWYRQDPGLGLRLIYFSYDVKMKEKGDIPEGYSVSREKKERFSLILESASTNQTSMYLCASSLTVLNTEAFFGQGTRLTVV.

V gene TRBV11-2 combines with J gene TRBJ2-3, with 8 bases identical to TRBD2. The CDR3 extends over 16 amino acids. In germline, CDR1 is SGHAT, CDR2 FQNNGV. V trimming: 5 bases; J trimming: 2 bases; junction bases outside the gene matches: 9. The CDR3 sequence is CASSPSERENTDTQYF. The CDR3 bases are TGTGCCAGCAGCCCGTCAGAGCGGGAGAACACAGATACGCAGTATTTT.

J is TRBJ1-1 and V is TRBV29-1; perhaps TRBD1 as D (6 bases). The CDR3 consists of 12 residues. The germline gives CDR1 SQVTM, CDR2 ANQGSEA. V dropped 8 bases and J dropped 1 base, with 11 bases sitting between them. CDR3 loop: CSSGHQNTEAFF. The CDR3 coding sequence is TGCAGCTCGGGACACCAGAACACTGAAGCTTTCTTT.

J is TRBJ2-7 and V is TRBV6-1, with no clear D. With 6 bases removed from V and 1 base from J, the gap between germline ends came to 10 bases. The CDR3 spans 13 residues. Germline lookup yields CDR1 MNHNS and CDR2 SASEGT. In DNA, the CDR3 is TGTGCCAGCAGAGAAAGAGCGTCCTACGAGCAGTACTTC. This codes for CASRERASYEQYF.

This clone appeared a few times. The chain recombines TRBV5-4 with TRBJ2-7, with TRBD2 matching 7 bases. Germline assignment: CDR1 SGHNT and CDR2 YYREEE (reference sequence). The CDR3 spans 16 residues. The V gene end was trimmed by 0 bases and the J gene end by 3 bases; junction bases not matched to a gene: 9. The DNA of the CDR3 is TGTGCCAGCAGCTTGGCCTCTAGCGGTCCTATCTACGAGCAGTACTTC. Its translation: CASSLASSGPIYEQYF.

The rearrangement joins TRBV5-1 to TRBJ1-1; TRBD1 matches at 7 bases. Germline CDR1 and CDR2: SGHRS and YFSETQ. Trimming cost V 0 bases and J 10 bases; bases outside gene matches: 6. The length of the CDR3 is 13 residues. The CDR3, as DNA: TGCGCCAGCAGCTTGGAAGGGGGCGAAAGAGCTTTCTTT. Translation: CASSLEGGERAFF. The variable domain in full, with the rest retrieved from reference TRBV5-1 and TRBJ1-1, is KAGVTQTPRYLIKTRGQQVTLSCSPISGHRSVSWYQQTPGQGLQFLFEYFSETQRNKGNFPGRFSGRQFSNSRSEMNVSTLELGDSALYLCASSLEGGERAFFGQGTRLTVV.

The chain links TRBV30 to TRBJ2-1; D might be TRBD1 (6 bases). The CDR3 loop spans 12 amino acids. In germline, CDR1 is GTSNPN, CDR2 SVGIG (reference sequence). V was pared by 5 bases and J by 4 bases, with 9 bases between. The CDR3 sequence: CAWSGAYNEQFF. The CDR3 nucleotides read TGTGCCTGGTCAGGGGCTTACAATGAGCAGTTCTTC.

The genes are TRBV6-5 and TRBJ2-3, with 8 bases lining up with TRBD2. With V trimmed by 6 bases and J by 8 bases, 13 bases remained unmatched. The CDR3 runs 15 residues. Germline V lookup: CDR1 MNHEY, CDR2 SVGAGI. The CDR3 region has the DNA TGTGCCAGCAGCCAACTAGCGGCCGGCGATTTTACGCAGTATTTT. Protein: CASSQLAAGDFTQYF.

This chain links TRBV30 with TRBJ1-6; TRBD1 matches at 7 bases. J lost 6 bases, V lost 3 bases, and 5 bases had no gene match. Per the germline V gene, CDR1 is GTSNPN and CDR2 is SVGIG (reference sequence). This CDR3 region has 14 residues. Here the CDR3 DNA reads TGTGCCTGGAGCCCTGGGACAGCTAATTCACCCCTCCACTTT. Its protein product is CAWSPGTANSPLHF.

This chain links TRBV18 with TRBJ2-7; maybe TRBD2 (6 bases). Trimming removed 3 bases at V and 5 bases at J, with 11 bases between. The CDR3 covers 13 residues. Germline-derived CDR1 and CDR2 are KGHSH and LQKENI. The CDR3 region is CASSPGASDEQYF. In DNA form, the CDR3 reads TGTGCCAGCTCACCTGGGGCTAGCGACGAGCAGTACTTC. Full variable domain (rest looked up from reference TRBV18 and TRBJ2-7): NAGVMQNPRHLVRRRGQEARLRCSPMKGHSHVYWYRQLPEEGLKFMVYLQKENIIDESGMPKERFSAEFPKEGPSILRIQQVVRGDSAAYFCASSPGASDEQYFGPGTRLTVT.

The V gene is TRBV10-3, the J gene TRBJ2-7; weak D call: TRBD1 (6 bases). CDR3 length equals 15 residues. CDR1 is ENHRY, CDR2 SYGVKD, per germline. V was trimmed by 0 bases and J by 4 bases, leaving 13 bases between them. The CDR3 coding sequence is TGTGCCATCAGTGAGTCCCAGGGGTCTCATTACGAGCAGTACTTC. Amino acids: CAISESQGSHYEQYF.

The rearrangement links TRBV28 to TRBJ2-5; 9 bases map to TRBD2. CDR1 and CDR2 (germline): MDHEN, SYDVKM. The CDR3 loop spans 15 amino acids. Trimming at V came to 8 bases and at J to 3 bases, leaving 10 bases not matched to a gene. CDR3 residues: CASVTAGLAKETQYF. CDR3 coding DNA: TGTGCCAGCGTAACAGCTGGACTAGCGAAAGAGACCCAGTACTTC.

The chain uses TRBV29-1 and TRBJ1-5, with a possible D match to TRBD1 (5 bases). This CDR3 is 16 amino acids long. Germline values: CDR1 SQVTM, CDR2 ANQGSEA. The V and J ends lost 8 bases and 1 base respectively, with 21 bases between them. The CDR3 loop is CSTATTVRRSNQPQHF. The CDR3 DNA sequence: TGCAGCACTGCCACGACAGTAAGAAGAAGCAATCAGCCCCAGCATTTT.

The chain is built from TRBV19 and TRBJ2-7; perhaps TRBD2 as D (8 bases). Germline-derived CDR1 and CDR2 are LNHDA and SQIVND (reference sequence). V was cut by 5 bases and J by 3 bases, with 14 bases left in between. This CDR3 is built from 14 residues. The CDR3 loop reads CASSEQGTSYEQYF. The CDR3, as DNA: TGTGCCAGTAGTGAACAGGGGACTAGCTACGAGCAGTACTTC. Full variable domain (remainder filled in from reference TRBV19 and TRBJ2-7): DGGITQSPKYLFRKEGQNVTLSCEQNLNHDAMYWYRQDPGQGLRLIYYSQIVNDFQKGDIAEGYSVSREKKESFPLTVTSAQKNPTAFYLCASSEQGTSYEQYFGPGTRLTVT.

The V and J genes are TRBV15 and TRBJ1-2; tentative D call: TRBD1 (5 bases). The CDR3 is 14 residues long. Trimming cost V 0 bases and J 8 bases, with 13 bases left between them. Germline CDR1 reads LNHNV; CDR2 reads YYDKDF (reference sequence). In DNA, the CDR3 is TGTGCCACCAGCAGAGAGCGGGGGACGGGGGGCTACACCTTC. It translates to CATSRERGTGGYTF.

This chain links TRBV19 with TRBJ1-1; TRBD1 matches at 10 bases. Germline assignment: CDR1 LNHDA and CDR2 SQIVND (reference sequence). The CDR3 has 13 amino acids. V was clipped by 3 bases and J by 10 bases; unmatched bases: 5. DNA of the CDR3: TGTGCCAGTAGTATGGGGACAGGGGCTTCAGCTTTCTTT. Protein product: CASSMGTGASAFF.

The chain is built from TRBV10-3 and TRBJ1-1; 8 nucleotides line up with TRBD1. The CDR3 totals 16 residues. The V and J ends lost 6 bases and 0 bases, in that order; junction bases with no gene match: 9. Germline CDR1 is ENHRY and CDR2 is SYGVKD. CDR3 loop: CAIRPTTGGMNTEAFF. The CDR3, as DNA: TGTGCCATCAGGCCGACAACAGGGGGAATGAACACTGAAGCTTTCTTT.

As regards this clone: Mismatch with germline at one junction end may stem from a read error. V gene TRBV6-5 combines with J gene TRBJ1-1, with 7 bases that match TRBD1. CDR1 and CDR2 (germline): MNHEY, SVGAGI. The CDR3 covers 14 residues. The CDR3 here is CAGSSRTGNTEAFF. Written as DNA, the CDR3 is TGTGCCGGCAGTTCCCGGACAGGGAACACTGAAGCTTTCTTT.

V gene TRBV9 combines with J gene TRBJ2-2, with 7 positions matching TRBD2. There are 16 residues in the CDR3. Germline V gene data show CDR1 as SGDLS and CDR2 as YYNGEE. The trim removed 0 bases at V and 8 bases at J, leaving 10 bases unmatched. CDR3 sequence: CASSVGGLPSGGELFF. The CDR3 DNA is TGTGCCAGCAGCGTAGGGGGACTACCCTCAGGGGGGGAGCTGTTTTTT.

In DNA form, the CDR3 reads TGTGCCTGGAGTCATGGACAAACTAATGAAAAACTGTTTTTT. Translating it yields CAWSHGQTNEKLFF. The V and J genes are TRBV30 and TRBJ1-4; D may be TRBD1 (5 bases). Trimming removed 2 bases from V and 1 base from J, with 8 bases in between. There are 14 residues in the CDR3. Germline CDR1 and CDR2: GTSNPN and SVGIG (reference sequence).

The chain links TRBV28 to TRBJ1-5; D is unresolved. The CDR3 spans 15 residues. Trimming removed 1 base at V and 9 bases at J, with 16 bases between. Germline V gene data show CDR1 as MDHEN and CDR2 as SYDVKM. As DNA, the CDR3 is TGTGCCAGCAGTTTATCGGTATTACCTCGGGGGCCCCAGCATTTT. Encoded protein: CASSLSVLPRGPQHF. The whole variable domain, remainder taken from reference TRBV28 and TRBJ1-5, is DVKVTQSSRYLVKRTGEKVFLECVQDMDHENMFWYRQDPGLGLRLIYFSYDVKMKEKGDIPEGYSVSREKKERFSLILESASTNQTSMYLCASSLSVLPRGPQHFGDGTRLSIL.

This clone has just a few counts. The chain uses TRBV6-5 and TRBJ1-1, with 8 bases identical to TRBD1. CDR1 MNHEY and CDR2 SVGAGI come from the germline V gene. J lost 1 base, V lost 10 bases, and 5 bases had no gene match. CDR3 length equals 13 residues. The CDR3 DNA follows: TGTGCCATCAGACAGGGGCAGAACACTGAAGCTTTCTTT. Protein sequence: CAIRQGQNTEAFF.

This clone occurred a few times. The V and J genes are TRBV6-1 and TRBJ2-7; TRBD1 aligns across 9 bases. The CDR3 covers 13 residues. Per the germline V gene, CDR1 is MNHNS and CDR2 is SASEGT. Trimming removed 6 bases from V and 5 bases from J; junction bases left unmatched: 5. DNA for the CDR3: TGTGCCAGCAGGGGGACAGGGAGGGACGAGCAGTACTTC. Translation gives CASRGTGRDEQYF.

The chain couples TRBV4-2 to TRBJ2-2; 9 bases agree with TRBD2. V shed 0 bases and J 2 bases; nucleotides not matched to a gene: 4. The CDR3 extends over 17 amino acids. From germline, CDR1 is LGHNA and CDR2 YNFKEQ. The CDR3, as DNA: TGTGCCAGCAGCCAAGAGGGCGGGGGGGCCAACACCGGGGAGCTGTTTTTT. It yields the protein CASSQEGGGANTGELFF.

The CDR3 here is CASSISLVQPQHF. Written as DNA, the CDR3 is TGTGCCAGTAGTATTTCTTTAGTTCAGCCCCAGCATTTT. This rearrangement joins TRBV19 to TRBJ1-5; no clear D. The CDR3 runs 13 residues. The V end was cut by 3 bases, the J end by 6 bases, with 9 bases between. The V gene's germline CDR1 is LNHDA and CDR2 SQIVND (reference sequence). Full variable domain (missing parts from reference TRBV19 and TRBJ1-5): DGGITQSPKYLFRKEGQNVTLSCEQNLNHDAMYWYRQDPGQGLRLIYYSQIVNDFQKGDIAEGYSVSREKKESFPLTVTSAQKNPTAFYLCASSISLVQPQHFGDGTRLSIL.

DNA of the CDR3: TGTGCCTGGAGTAGGGTACAGGTTACTGATACGCAGTATTTT. This codes for CAWSRVQVTDTQYF. V and J are TRBV30 and TRBJ2-3; a possible D gene is TRBD1 (5 bases). Germline V lookup: CDR1 GTSNPN, CDR2 SVGIG (reference sequence). V was trimmed by 2 bases and J by 6 bases, leaving 15 bases between them. This CDR3 comprises 14 residues.

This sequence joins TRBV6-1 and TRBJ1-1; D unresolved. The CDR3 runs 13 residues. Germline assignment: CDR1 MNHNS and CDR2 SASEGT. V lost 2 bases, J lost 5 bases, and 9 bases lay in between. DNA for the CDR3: TGTGCCAGCAGTGAATATCGGGGAACTGAAGCTTTCTTT. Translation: CASSEYRGTEAFF.